These 16 T cell receptor beta chains were sequenced from one sample in a study of esophageal squamous cell carcinoma under preoperative chemotherapy. Time point reported: before preoperative PTX-NDP chemotherapy. TCRdb re-derived calls from the PCR reads in MiXCR, one entry per CDR3 protein. Among 25,000 to 35,000 distinct CDR3 sequences listed, 40% to 60% were seen once. Sample collection was performed from a patient given preoperative chemotherapy. The receptors were gathered from a human donor with esophageal squamous cell carcinoma. The donor label of this sample is uncertain.

This clonotype has just a few counts. The chain combines TRBV27 with TRBJ2-1, with 14 bases aligning to TRBD2. Germline V CDR1 and CDR2: MNHEY, SMNVEV (reference sequence). This CDR3 has 15 residues. V trimming: 7 bases; J trimming: 6 bases; junction bases outside the gene matches: 5. CDR3 amino acids: CASTWGTSGSNEQFF. Written as DNA, the CDR3 is TGTGCCAGCACCTGGGGGACTAGCGGGAGCAATGAGCAGTTCTTC.

As for this clonotype: A junction boundary mismatches the germline segment, possibly from a read error. The chain uses TRBV7-8 and TRBJ2-3; D is undetermined. The CDR3 totals 16 residues. Germline V gene sequence: CDR1 SGHVS, CDR2 FQNEAQ. The CDR3 here is CASSTAAHCAKDTQYF. Written as DNA, the CDR3 is TGTGCCAGCAGCACCGCGGCGCACTGTGCCAAAGATACGCAGTATTTC.

V and J are TRBV7-2 and TRBJ2-5; TRBD1 matches at 8 bases. Germline values: CDR1 SGHTA, CDR2 FQGNSA. The CDR3 contains 17 residues. V was pared by 1 base and J by 3 bases, with 10 bases of the junction left unmatched. The CDR3 protein is CASSLGVPGGAKETQYF. The DNA of the CDR3 is TGTGCCAGCAGCTTAGGTGTCCCAGGGGGCGCCAAAGAGACCCAGTACTTC. The full variable domain, rest sourced from reference TRBV7-2 and TRBJ2-5, is GAGVSQSPSNKVTEKGKDVELRCDPISGHTALYWYRQSLGQGLEFLIYFQGNSAPDKSGLPSDRFSAERTGGSVSTLTIQRTQQEDSAVYLCASSLGVPGGAKETQYFGPGTRLLVL.

Comments on this clonotype: Germline and junction disagree at one end, which may indicate a read error. The chain links TRBV7-2 to TRBJ2-3; tentative D call: TRBD2 (6 bases). The CDR3 loop spans 13 amino acids. CDR1 is SGHTA and CDR2 is FQGNSA in the germline V gene. CDR3 loop: CARGRGATDTQYF. The CDR3 DNA reads as TGTGCCAGGGGGCGGGGAGCCACAGATACGCAGTATTTC.

This clonotype has a count of ten or more. V and J are TRBV12-3 or TRBV12-4 and TRBJ1-1, with no clear D. V was clipped by 0 bases and J by 0 bases, with 8 bases between them. The CDR3 runs to 15 residues. This CDR3 reads CASSLALTVNTEAFF. CDR3 nucleotide sequence: TGTGCCAGCAGTTTAGCGCTAACAGTGAACACTGAAGCTTTCTTT.

This chain links TRBV4-2 with TRBJ2-7; a weak D match, TRBD2 (5 bases). The length of the CDR3 is 15 residues. Germline values: CDR1 LGHNA, CDR2 YNFKEQ. The ends were cut back, 0 bases at V and 0 bases at J, with 9 bases in the middle. DNA of the CDR3: TGTGCCAGCAGCCAAGATCTAGCATACTCCTACGAGCAGTACTTC. Amino acids: CASSQDLAYSYEQYF.

The V call is TRBV6-1, the J call TRBJ2-3; D gene unclear. CDR1 and CDR2 (germline): MNHNS, SASEGT. CDR3 size: 12 residues. V was trimmed by 0 bases and J by 7 bases, leaving 5 bases between them. The CDR3 loop is CASSEARNTQYF. CDR3 sequence (DNA): TGTGCCAGCAGTGAAGCCAGGAATACGCAGTATTTT.

With regard to this clonotype: Lacking the conserved final phenylalanine or tryptophan, this CDR3 likely reflects a read error. Because the CDR3's place on the DNA is in doubt, the DNA is left out and the CDR3 is given as listed by TCRdb. The V call is TRBV7-6, the J call TRBJ2-5. The CDR3 spans 14 residues, counting both ends. The V gene's germline CDR1 is SGHVS and CDR2 FNYEAQ. The CDR3: CASSLDGHQATRFS.

The chain carries TRBV7-9 and TRBJ2-3; 8 nucleotides match TRBD1. V was clipped by 5 bases and J by 11 bases; unmatched bases: 9. Germline CDR1 SEHNR, CDR2 FQNEAQ (reference sequence). This CDR3 comprises 13 residues. CDR3 sequence reads: CASSSHPGQEQYF. The CDR3 region has the DNA TGTGCCAGCAGCAGCCACCCGGGACAGGAGCAGTATTTT.

The V and J genes are TRBV6-1 and TRBJ2-1; D is uncertain. The better agreement between TRBJ2-7 and the DNA end casts doubt on the J call. This CDR3 contains 13 residues. Per the germline V gene, CDR1 is MNHNS and CDR2 is SASEGT. The CDR3 DNA reads as TGTGCCAGCACTGCCCTTCCCTCCTACGAGCAGTACTTC. Protein: CASTALPSYEQYF.

V and J are TRBV7-3 and TRBJ2-4, with 9 bases fitting TRBD2. J lost 13 bases, V lost 3 bases, and 19 bases had no gene match. This CDR3 spans 17 amino acids. Germline assignment: CDR1 SGHTA and CDR2 FQGTGA. The CDR3 region is CASSLGPAGGNKDTQYF. CDR3 nucleotides: TGTGCCAGCAGCTTGGGGCCGGCGGGAGGGAACAAAGACACCCAGTACTTC.

The chain recombines TRBV7-2 with TRBJ2-3; D remains ambiguous. The CDR3 covers 15 residues. Looked up from germline, CDR1 is SGHTA and CDR2 is FQGNSA. The ends were cut back, 5 bases at V and 5 bases at J, with 17 bases in the middle. CDR3 DNA sequence: TGTGCCAGCAGCCCCCCTACCGGGCCGGGAGATACGCAGTATTTT. Translating it yields CASSPPTGPGDTQYF.

Turning to this clonotype: The conserved closing phenylalanine or tryptophan is absent in this CDR3, likely reflecting a read error. The CDR3 sequence: CASSLGIAGIQETQFS. CDR3 nucleotides: TGTGCCAGCAGCTTAGGAATAGCGGGGATCCAAGAGACCCAGTTCTCG. The chain is built from TRBV11-3 and TRBJ2-5; 8 nucleotides align to TRBD2. The J call may be wrong; the DNA end is better matched by TRBJ2-1. This CDR3 contains 16 residues. Germline V gives CDR1 SGHNT, CDR2 YENEEA.

This clonotype was seen a single time. The junction shows a germline mismatch at one end, possibly a read error. The gene calls are TRBV7-2 and TRBJ2-3, with D perhaps assigned TRBD1 or TRBD2 (5 bases each). Per germline, CDR1 SGHTA and CDR2 FQGNSA. The CDR3 sequence is 16 residues long. The CDR3 DNA is TGTGCCAGCCGCCCACCGGGGCGGAGAGCCAAAAATACGCAGTATTTC. Its translation is CASRPPGRRAKNTQYF.

This clonotype has a count of ten or more. The rearrangement uses TRBV6-1 and TRBJ2-2; D assignment may be TRBD1 or TRBD2 (5 bases each). The CDR3 spans 13 residues. Trimming removed 3 bases from V and 16 bases from J, with 18 bases in between. Per the germline V gene, CDR1 is MNHNS and CDR2 is SASEGT. The CDR3 bases are TGTGCCAGCAGTGAGGGAATACCGGGGCAGGAGTTTTTT. Translated, it gives CASSEGIPGQEFF.

The rearrangement links TRBV7-3 to TRBJ2-4; a possible D gene is TRBD2 (6 bases). The CDR3 is 17 residues long. V gave up 3 bases and J gave up 3 bases, with 18 bases separating them. Germline lookup yields CDR1 SGHTA and CDR2 FQGTGA. CDR3 protein: CASSFRPAGRIKNIQYF. The CDR3 DNA sequence: TGTGCCAGCAGCTTCAGACCGGCGGGACGTATCAAAAACATTCAGTACTTC.